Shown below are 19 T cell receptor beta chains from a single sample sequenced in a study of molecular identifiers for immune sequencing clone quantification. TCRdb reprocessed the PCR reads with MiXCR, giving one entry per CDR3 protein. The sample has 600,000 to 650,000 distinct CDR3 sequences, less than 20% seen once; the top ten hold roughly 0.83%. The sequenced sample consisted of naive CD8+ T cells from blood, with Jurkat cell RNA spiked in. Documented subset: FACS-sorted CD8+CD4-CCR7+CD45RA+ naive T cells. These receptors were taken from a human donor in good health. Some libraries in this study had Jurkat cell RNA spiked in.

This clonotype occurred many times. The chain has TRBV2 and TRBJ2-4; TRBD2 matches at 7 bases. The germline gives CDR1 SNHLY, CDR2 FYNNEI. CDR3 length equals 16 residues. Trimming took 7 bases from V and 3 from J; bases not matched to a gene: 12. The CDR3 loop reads CASTTGRGQGKNIQYF. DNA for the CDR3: TGTGCCAGCACCACTGGGAGGGGCCAGGGCAAAAACATTCAGTACTTC.

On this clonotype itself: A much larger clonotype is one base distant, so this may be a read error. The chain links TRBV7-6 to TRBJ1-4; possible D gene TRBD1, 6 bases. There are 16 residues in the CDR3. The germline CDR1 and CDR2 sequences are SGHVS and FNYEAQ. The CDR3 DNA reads TGTGCCAGCAGCTGGGGGCCCTCCGGAGGAGGTGAAAAACTGGTTTTT. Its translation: CASSWGPSGGGEKLVF.

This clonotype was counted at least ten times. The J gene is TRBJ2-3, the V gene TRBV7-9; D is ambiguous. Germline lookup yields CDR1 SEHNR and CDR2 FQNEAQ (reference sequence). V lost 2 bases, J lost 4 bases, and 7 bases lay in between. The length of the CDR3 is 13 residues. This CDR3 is CASSLSFSDTQYF. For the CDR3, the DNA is TGTGCCAGCAGCTTATCCTTCTCAGATACGCAGTATTTT.

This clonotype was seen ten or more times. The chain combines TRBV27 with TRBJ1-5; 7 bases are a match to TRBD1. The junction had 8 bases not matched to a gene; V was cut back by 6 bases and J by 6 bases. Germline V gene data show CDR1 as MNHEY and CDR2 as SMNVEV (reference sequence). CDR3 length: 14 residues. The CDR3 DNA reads TGTGCCAGCAGCTACACAGGGGCTGGTCAGCCCCAGCATTTT. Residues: CASSYTGAGQPQHF.

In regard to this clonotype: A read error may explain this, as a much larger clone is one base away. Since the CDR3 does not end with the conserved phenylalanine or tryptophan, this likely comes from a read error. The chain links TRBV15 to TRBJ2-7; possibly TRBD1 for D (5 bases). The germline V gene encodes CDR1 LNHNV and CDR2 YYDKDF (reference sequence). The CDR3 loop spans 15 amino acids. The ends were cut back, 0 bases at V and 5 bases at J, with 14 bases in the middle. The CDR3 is CATSRDPMADNEQYS. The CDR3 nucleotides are TGTGCCACCAGCAGAGATCCCATGGCGGACAACGAGCAGTACTCC.

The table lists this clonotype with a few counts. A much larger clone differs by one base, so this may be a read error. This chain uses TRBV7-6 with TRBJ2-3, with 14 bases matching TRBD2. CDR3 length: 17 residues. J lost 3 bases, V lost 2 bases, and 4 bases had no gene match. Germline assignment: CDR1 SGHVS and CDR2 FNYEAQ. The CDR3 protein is CASSLLRLAGGTDTQYF. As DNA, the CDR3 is TGTGCCAGCAGCTTACTTAGACTAGCGGGGGGGACAGATACGCAGTATTTT.

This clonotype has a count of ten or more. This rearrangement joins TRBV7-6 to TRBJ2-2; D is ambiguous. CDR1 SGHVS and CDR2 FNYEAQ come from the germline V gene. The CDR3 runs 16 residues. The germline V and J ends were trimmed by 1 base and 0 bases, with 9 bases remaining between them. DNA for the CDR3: TGTGCCAGCAGCTTAGATCCTTACCCGAACACCGGGGAGCTGTTTTTT. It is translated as CASSLDPYPNTGELFF.

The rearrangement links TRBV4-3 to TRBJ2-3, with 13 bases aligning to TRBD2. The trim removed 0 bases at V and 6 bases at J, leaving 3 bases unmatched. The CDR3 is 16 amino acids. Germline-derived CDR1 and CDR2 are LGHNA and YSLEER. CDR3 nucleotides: TGCGCCAGCAGCCAAGAAACTAGCGGGAGGGAGGATACGCAGTATTTT. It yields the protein CASSQETSGREDTQYF.

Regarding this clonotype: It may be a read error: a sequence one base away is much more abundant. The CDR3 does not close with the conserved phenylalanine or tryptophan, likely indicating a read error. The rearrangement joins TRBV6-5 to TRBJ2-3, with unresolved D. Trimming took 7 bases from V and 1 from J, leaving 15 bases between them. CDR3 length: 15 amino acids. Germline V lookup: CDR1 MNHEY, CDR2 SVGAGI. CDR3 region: CASTSDLMGTDTQYL. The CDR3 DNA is TGTGCCAGCACCTCGGACCTCATGGGCACAGATACGCAGTATCTT.

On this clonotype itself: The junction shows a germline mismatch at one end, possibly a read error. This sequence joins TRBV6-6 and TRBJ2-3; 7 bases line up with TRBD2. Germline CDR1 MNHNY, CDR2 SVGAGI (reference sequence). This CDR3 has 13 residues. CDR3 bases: TGTGGAAGCGGGGAGTACCTCACAGATACGCAGTGTTTT. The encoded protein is CGSGEYLTDTQCF.

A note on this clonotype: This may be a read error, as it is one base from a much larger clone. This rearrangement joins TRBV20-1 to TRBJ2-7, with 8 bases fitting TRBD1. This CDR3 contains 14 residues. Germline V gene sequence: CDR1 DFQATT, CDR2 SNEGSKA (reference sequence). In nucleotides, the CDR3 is TGCAGTGCTAGACGAGAGGCAGGGGGCTACGAGCTGTACTTC. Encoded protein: CSARREAGGYELYF.

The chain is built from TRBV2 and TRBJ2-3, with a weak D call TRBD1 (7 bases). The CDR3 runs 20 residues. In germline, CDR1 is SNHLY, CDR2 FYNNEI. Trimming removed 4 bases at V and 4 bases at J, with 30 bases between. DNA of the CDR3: TGTGCCAGCAGTGGACTCAACCAGCTCAGCGGGTACAGGGGCGCAGATACGCAGTATTTT. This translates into CASSGLNQLSGYRGADTQYF.

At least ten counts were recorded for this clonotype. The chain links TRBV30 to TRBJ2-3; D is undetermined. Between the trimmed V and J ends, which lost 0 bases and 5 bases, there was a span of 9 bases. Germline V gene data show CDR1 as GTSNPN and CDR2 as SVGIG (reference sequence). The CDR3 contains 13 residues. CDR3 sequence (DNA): TGTGCCTGGAGTGTACTCGTGTTAGATACGCAGTATTTT. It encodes CAWSVLVLDTQYF.

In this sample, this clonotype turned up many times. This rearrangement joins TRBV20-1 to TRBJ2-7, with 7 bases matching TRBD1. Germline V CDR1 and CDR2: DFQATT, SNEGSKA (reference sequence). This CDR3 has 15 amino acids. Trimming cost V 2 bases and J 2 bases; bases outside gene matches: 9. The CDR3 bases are TGCAGTGCTAGATCCAAAAGGGACAGTACCTACGAGCAGTACTTC. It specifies CSARSKRDSTYEQYF.

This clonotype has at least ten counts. The CDR3 nucleotides read TGTGCCAGCAGCCAAAATGGGGGGGGCGAGGCTGAAGCTTTCTTT. Translating gives CASSQNGGGEAEAFF. The chain uses TRBV6-5 and TRBJ1-1; tentative D call: TRBD1 (6 bases). V lost 6 bases and J lost 6, with 20 bases in between. The germline V gene has CDR1 MNHEY and CDR2 SVGAGI. The CDR3 is made up of 15 amino acids.

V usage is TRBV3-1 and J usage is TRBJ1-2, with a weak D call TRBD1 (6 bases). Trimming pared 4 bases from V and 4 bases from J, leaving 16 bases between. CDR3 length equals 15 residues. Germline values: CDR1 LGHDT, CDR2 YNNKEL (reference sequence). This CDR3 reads CASSLDRSRTYGYTF. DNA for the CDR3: TGTGCCAGCAGCCTTGACAGGTCTCGGACCTATGGCTACACCTTC.

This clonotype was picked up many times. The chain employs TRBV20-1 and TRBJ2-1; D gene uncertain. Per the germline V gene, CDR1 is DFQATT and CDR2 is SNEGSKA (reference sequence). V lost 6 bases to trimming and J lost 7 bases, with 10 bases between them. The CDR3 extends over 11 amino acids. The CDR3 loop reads CSAISTNEQFF. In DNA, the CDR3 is TGCAGTGCCATTAGTACGAATGAGCAGTTCTTC.

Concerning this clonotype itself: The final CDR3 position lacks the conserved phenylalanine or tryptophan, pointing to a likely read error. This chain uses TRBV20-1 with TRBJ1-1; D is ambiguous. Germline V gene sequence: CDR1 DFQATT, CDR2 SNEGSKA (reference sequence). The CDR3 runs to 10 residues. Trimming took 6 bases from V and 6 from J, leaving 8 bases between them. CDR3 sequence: CSARTAEAFS. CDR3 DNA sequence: TGCAGTGCAAGGACTGCTGAAGCTTTCTCT.

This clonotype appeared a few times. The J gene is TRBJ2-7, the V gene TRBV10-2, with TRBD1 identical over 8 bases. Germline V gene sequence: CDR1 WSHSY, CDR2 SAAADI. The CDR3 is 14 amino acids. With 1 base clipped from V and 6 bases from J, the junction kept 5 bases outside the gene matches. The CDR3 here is CASSEFKTGGEQYF. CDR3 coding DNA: TGCGCCAGCAGTGAGTTCAAAACAGGGGGCGAGCAGTACTTC.